A selection of T cell receptor beta chains follows, all from one sample in a study of cytomegalovirus exposure and HLA in healthy donors. TCRdb keeps only in-frame clones here, not all; method: immunoSEQ multiplex PCR. The sample lists under 90,000 clones; about nine tenths were seen once. The sample comprised PBMCs. All receptors come from a man aged 18 to 29 in good health and CMV-seronegative. Both conserved end residues are part of each CDR3. A D gene is named only where the DNA matches it firmly. Clone size, where shown, is once, few, many, or a class for clones that have expanded.

D gene,clone size,J gene,V gene,CDR3 DNA,CDR3 protein
-,-,TRBJ1-5,TRBV6-1,TGTGCCAGCAGTGTGGACAGACGCAGCAATCAGCCCCAGCATTTT,CASSVDRRSNQPQHF
TRBD2,-,TRBJ2-4,TRBV5-8,TGTGCCAGCAGCTTTCCGGGGGGTACCAAAAACATTCAGTACTTC,CASSFPGGTKNIQYF
-,once,TRBJ2-5,TRBV18,TGTGCCAGCTCACCGGTGAGCGGCCAAGAGACCCAGTACTTC,CASSPVSGQETQYF
-,-,TRBJ2-5,TRBV18,TGTGCCAGCTCACCACCTCGAGGACAGCAAGAGACCCAGTACTTC,CASSPPRGQQETQYF
-,-,TRBJ2-1,TRBV28,TGTGCCAGCAGTCTGCTAGCGCCCTACAATGAGCAGTTCTTC,CASSLLAPYNEQFF
TRBD2,-,TRBJ2-3,TRBV9,TGTGCCAGCAGCGTCGTTCCGGAGCGGGAGGGCGGGACAGATACGCAGTATTTT,CASSVVPEREGGTDTQYF
-,-,TRBJ1-2,TRBV7-8,TGTGCCAGCAGCTTAGTTACAGGAAAGAACTATGGCTACACCTTC,CASSLVTGKNYGYTF
-,-,TRBJ2-7,TRBV19,TGTGCCAGTAGTGGTCCAGGGTTCTACGAGCAGTACTTC,CASSGPGFYEQYF
-,-,TRBJ2-3,TRBV28,TGTGCCAGCAGTTTACCTACACCCTCTACAGCTCATAGCACAGATACGCAGTATTTT,CASSLPTPSTAHSTDTQYF
TRBD1,-,TRBJ2-2,TRBV5-1,TGCGCCAGCCGGGACAGGCCGAACACCGGGGAGCTGTTTTTT,CASRDRPNTGELFF
TRBD2,-,TRBJ2-1,TRBV7-2,TGTGCCAGCAGCCGAGGAGGGCGAGCGGGAGAAAGGAGCAATGAGCAGTTCTTC,CASSRGGRAGERSNEQFF
-,-,TRBJ1-1,TRBV11-1,TGTGCCAGCAGCTTAAGCCCTATAAAGAACACTGAAGCTTTCTTT,CASSLSPIKNTEAFF
TRBD1,-,TRBJ1-2,TRBV28,TGTGCCACCGGGACAGGCTATGGCTACACCTTC,CATGTGYGYTF
-,-,TRBJ2-7,TRBV6-1,TGTGCCAGCAGTGAAGCGGGAGGGGGCGAGCAGTACTTC,CASSEAGGGEQYF
-,-,TRBJ2-7,TRBV5-4,TGTGCCAGCACCTCTGGGGGAGGCAGAGCCTACGAGCAGTACTTC,CASTSGGGRAYEQYF
-,-,TRBJ2-1,TRBV15,TGTGCCACCAGCAGAGATTGGCAGCGAAATGAGCAGTTCTTC,CATSRDWQRNEQFF
-,-,TRBJ2-3,TRBV6-5,TGTGCCAGCACGGAGGGAGGCACAGATACGCAGTATTTT,CASTEGGTDTQYF
TRBD2,-,TRBJ2-7,TRBV18,TGTGCCAGCTCATCATTAGTGACTAGCGGAACCTACGAGCAGTACTTC,CASSSLVTSGTYEQYF
TRBD1,few,TRBJ1-4,TRBV4-1,TGCGCCAGCAGCCAAGATTCCGGGACAGGGACGAAAAAACTGTTTTTT,CASSQDSGTGTKKLFF
TRBD1,-,TRBJ2-1,TRBV7-8,TGTGCCAGCAGCCTTTCTCGGGACAGGGTCTACAATGAGCAGTTCTTC,CASSLSRDRVYNEQFF
-,-,TRBJ2-7,TRBV7-9,TGTGCCAGCAGCTCGAGGGACTGGACAGGTACAGGCGTCGAGCAGTACTTC,CASSSRDWTGTGVEQYF
-,-,TRBJ1-1,TRBV7-9,TGTGCCAGCAGACAAAGGTTGTCCACAGACAACACTGAAGCTTTCTTT,CASRQRLSTDNTEAFF
-,once,TRBJ2-6,TRBV18,TGTGCCACCTCATGGACTGGAAGCTCTGGGGCCAACGTCCTGACTTTC,CATSWTGSSGANVLTF
TRBD1,-,TRBJ1-4,TRBV7-9,TGTGCCAGCAGCTTAAGGGGGCGCGGCTTTAATGAAAAACTGTTTTTT,CASSLRGRGFNEKLFF
TRBD1,-,TRBJ1-2,TRBV29-1,TGCAGCGTCCACCTGGACAGGTCACGGGGCTACACCTTC,CSVHLDRSRGYTF
TRBD1,-,TRBJ2-7,TRBV29-1,TGCAGCGTGGTTATTAGGGACAGCGGACCCTACGAGCAGTACTTC,CSVVIRDSGPYEQYF
-,once,TRBJ2-1,TRBV6-4,TGTGCCAGCAGTGACTCATATAGTAGTGAGCAGTTCTTC,CASSDSYSSEQFF
-,-,TRBJ2-2,TRBV7-6,TGTGCCAGCAGCATGGACTCCGTCGGGGAGCTGTTTTTT,CASSMDSVGELFF
TRBD1,-,TRBJ2-7,TRBV4-3,TGCGCCAGCAGCCAAGAAGAAGGGGGCAGTTACGAGCAGTACTTC,CASSQEEGGSYEQYF
-,-,TRBJ1-3,TRBV19,TGTGCCAGTAGTATCGCGGGGCACTCTGGAAACACCATATATTTT,CASSIAGHSGNTIYF
-,-,TRBJ2-7,TRBV27,TGTGCCAGCAGTTTCGTGAGGGCAGACTACGAGCAGTACTTC,CASSFVRADYEQYF
-,-,TRBJ2-3,TRBV7-3,TGTGCCAGCAGCCCCACCTCTAGAACAGATACGCAGTATTTT,CASSPTSRTDTQYF
TRBD2,-,TRBJ2-5,TRBV27,TGTGCCAGCGCTAGCGGGGAGACCCAGTACTTC,CASASGETQYF
TRBD1,-,TRBJ2-1,TRBV7-2,TGTGCCAGCAGCACCCGGATGGGGACAGGGTCACACAATGAGCAGTTCTTC,CASSTRMGTGSHNEQFF
TRBD1,-,TRBJ2-4,TRBV27,TGTGCCAGCAGTCCCCGCACCGGGACAGGGGATTACAACATTCAGTACTTC,CASSPRTGTGDYNIQYF
TRBD2,-,TRBJ2-7,TRBV9,TGTGCCAGCAGCGTAGCAGCCGGGACTAGCATCTACGAGCAGTACTTC,CASSVAAGTSIYEQYF
TRBD1,-,TRBJ2-2,TRBV2,TGTGCCAGCATCAGACAGGGGGCTGCCGGGGAGCTGTTTTTT,CASIRQGAAGELFF
-,-,TRBJ1-5,TRBV7-2,TGTGCCAGCAGCTTAAGACAGGCATTCCAGCCCCAGCATTTT,CASSLRQAFQPQHF
-,-,TRBJ2-7,TRBV27,TGTGCCAGCAGTAAGGGGGACGAGCAGTACTTC,CASSKGDEQYF
-,once,TRBJ2-3,TRBV7-9,TGTGCCAGCAGCTTGGTACAGGGGGGGCGGGATACGCAGTATTTT,CASSLVQGGRDTQYF
TRBD2,-,TRBJ2-7,TRBV7-6,TGTGCCAGCAGCTTAACCCTAAGCGGGATACAAACCTACGAGCAGTACTTC,CASSLTLSGIQTYEQYF
TRBD1,-,TRBJ1-1,TRBV7-2,TGTGCCAGCAGCCTCGACAGGGCCCGACGGGGCGCGGCTTTCTTT,CASSLDRARRGAAFF
-,-,TRBJ2-3,TRBV11-2,TGTGCCAGCAGCTCCCGGACAGAATATACGCAGTATTTT,CASSSRTEYTQYF
TRBD1,-,TRBJ2-7,TRBV6-1,TGTGCCAGCAGTGAAGCCTCAAGGGACAGGGGGTACGAGCAGTACTTC,CASSEASRDRGYEQYF
-,-,TRBJ2-1,TRBV19,TGTGCCAGTAGTGCCCAAACATCCTACAATGAGCAGTTCTTC,CASSAQTSYNEQFF
TRBD1,few,TRBJ2-7,TRBV6-1,TGTGCCAGCAGCGAAACCGGGACAGGGCCCAACGAGCAGTACTTC,CASSETGTGPNEQYF
TRBD2,once,TRBJ2-1,TRBV29-1,TGCAGCGTTGACCGTGGGCGGGAGGGTTGGAATGAGCAGTTCTTC,CSVDRGREGWNEQFF
TRBD1,-,TRBJ2-1,TRBV5-4,TGTGCCAGCAGCTTGCCCGGGACAGAAGTAAAAAATGAGCAGTTCTTC,CASSLPGTEVKNEQFF
TRBD1,-,TRBJ2-7,TRBV5-8,TGTGCCAGCAGCTTGGTTTGGACAGGGGGCTACGAGCAGTACTTC,CASSLVWTGGYEQYF
-,-,TRBJ2-3,TRBV7-8,TGTGCCAGCAGCTCCAGGGAAAGAGATACGCAGTATTTT,CASSSRERDTQYF